Presented here are 15 T cell receptor beta chains from one specimen sequenced in a study of blood T cell repertoires in COVID-19. Some clones are missing from TCRdb's copy, which holds only in-frame ones; the method was immunoSEQ multiplex PCR. The sample holds roughly 410,000 clones, approximately 90% seen once. Sequenced input: peripheral blood. Every receptor here comes from a woman aged 40 to 50 with COVID-19, enrolled during active disease.

The chain is built from TRBV19 and TRBJ2-2; 12 nucleotides match TRBD1. The CDR3 is made up of 19 amino acids. The trim removed 4 bases at V and 3 bases at J, leaving 12 bases unmatched. The germline gives CDR1 LNHDA, CDR2 SQIVND (reference sequence). This chain's CDR3 is CASSTGTGGIGSYTGELFF. CDR3 DNA: TGTGCCAGTAGTACCGGGACAGGGGGCATCGGTTCATACACCGGGGAGCTGTTTTTT.

This chain joins TRBV27 and TRBJ1-2, with D perhaps TRBD1 (6 bases). V lost 6 bases to trimming and J lost 0 bases, with 17 bases between them. The germline CDR1 and CDR2 sequences are MNHEY and SMNVEV (reference sequence). The CDR3 has 16 residues. Written as DNA, the CDR3 is TGTGCCAGCAGCGCAACTAAACAGGGACCTAACTATGGCTACACCTTC. This gives the protein CASSATKQGPNYGYTF.

As DNA, the CDR3 is TGCAGCGTTGGACATAAAGGCTACGAGCAGTACTTC. Residues: CSVGHKGYEQYF. This chain joins TRBV29-1 and TRBJ2-7; D gene uncertain. V shed 4 bases and J shed 3 bases, with 10 bases lying between them. The CDR3 is made up of 12 amino acids. Germline V gene lookup returns CDR1 SQVTM and CDR2 ANQGSEA.

The chain couples TRBV6-6 to TRBJ2-7; 8 positions agree with TRBD2. The ends lost 7 bases at V and 5 bases at J; junction bases unmatched: 16. The germline gives CDR1 MNHNY, CDR2 SVGAGI (reference sequence). The CDR3 totals 16 residues. CDR3 sequence (DNA): TGTGCCAGCACCCTCCTCTCCGGGGGGGGGCTCCACGAGCAGTACTTC. Translated: CASTLLSGGGLHEQYF.

V gene TRBV7-9 combines with J gene TRBJ1-2, with D possibly TRBD1 on 6 matching bases. From germline, CDR1 is SEHNR and CDR2 FQNEAQ (reference sequence). The V end was cut by 1 base, the J end by 3 bases, with 9 bases between. There are 14 residues in the CDR3. The CDR3 DNA follows: TGTGCCAGCAGCTTAGGACAGGAACACTATGGCTACACCTTC. Its translation: CASSLGQEHYGYTF.

This chain joins TRBV5-1 and TRBJ1-3, with D uncertain. Trimming cost V 0 bases and J 4 bases, with 14 bases left between them. The germline V gene has CDR1 SGHRS and CDR2 YFSETQ. This CDR3 region has 16 residues. DNA for the CDR3: TGCGCCAGCAGCTTGGCAGGCACTGGTTTAGGAAACACCATATATTTT. It yields the protein CASSLAGTGLGNTIYF.

This chain uses TRBV12-3 or TRBV12-4 with TRBJ1-2, with D possibly being TRBD1 (5 bases). This CDR3 has 13 residues. V was pared by 3 bases and J by 8 bases, with 13 bases between. CDR3 amino acids: CASSFRQGEGYTF. Written as DNA, the CDR3 is TGTGCCAGCAGTTTTCGGCAGGGCGAGGGCTACACCTTC.

The chain has TRBV18 and TRBJ1-4; no definite D call. Trimming shortened V by 3 bases and J by 4 bases, and 6 bases separated the two germline ends. This CDR3 is built from 13 residues. Germline V gives CDR1 KGHSH, CDR2 LQKENI. The CDR3, as DNA: TGTGCCAGCTCACCTGGAGGTAATGAAAAACTGTTTTTT. Translated: CASSPGGNEKLFF.

This clone was counted once. The rearrangement joins TRBV11-2 to TRBJ2-3; TRBD2 matches 11 bases. This CDR3 is 14 amino acids long. The V gene's germline CDR1 is SGHAT and CDR2 FQNNGV. Trimming took 5 bases from V and 8 from J; bases not matched to a gene: 6. The DNA of the CDR3 is TGTGCCAGCAGCCGACGGCTAGCGGGGGGTACGCAGTATTTT. This translates into CASSRRLAGGTQYF.

CDR3 in DNA: TGTGCCAGCAGCCACCTATGGGGGGGAGGCGAGCAGTACTTC. This codes for CASSHLWGGGEQYF. The genes are TRBV4-2 and TRBJ2-7; TRBD2 matches 7 bases. Germline V gene lookup returns CDR1 LGHNA and CDR2 YNFKEQ. Trimming removed 3 bases from V and 6 bases from J; junction bases left unmatched: 8. This CDR3 region has 14 residues.

This clone has a handful of counts. The chain uses TRBV20-1 and TRBJ1-2; tentatively, D is TRBD1 (6 bases). Germline loops: CDR1 DFQATT, CDR2 SNEGSKA (reference sequence). The length of the CDR3 is 14 residues. Trimming took 3 bases from V and 7 from J, leaving 18 bases between them. CDR3 residues: CSASSVGGGVGYTF. CDR3 in DNA: TGCAGTGCTAGTTCCGTCGGGGGGGGCGTTGGCTACACCTTC.

The rearrangement links TRBV19 to TRBJ1-1; D unresolved. Deletions cut 4 bases from V and 4 bases from J, with 13 bases between. The CDR3 covers 14 residues. Per germline, CDR1 LNHDA and CDR2 SQIVND (reference sequence). In DNA form, the CDR3 reads TGTGCCAGTAGTAGACAAGGATTCTCCACTGAAGCTTTCTTT. Protein product: CASSRQGFSTEAFF.

This chain connects TRBV28 to TRBJ1-4; 9 positions match TRBD1. The CDR3 length is 14 residues. V was pared by 2 bases and J by 14 bases, with 9 bases of the junction left unmatched. CDR1 and CDR2 (germline): MDHEN, SYDVKM. The CDR3 is CASSLGGTGISLFF. The CDR3 DNA reads TGTGCCAGCAGTTTAGGAGGGACAGGGATTAGTCTGTTTTTT.

The rearrangement links TRBV25-1 to TRBJ1-2, with TRBD1 matching over 9 bases. Germline-derived CDR1 and CDR2 are MGHDK and SYGVNS. CDR3 size: 16 residues. With 3 bases clipped from V and 3 bases from J, the junction kept 8 bases outside the gene matches. CDR3 sequence: CASSEPGTGMDYGYTF. In DNA, the CDR3 is TGTGCCAGCAGTGAGCCCGGGACAGGGATGGACTATGGCTACACCTTC.

The V call is TRBV18, the J call TRBJ1-6; 10 bases agree with TRBD1. V lost 6 bases, J lost 5 bases, and 10 bases stayed unmatched. Germline V gene lookup returns CDR1 KGHSH and CDR2 LQKENI. This CDR3 region has 17 residues. The CDR3 sequence is CASSRNRGQGDNSPLHF. CDR3 nucleotide sequence: TGTGCCAGCTCCCGCAACCGTGGACAGGGGGATAATTCACCCCTCCACTTT.